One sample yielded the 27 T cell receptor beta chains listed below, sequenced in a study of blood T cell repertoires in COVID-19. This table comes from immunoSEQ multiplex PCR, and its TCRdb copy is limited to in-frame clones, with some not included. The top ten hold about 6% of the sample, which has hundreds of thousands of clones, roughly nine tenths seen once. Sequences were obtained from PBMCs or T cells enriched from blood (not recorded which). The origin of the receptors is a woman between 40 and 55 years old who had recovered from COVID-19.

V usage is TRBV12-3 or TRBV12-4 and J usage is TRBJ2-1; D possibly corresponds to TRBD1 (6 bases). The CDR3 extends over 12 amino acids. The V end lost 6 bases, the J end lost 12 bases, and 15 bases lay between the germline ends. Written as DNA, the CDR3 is TGTGCCAGCAGCACGAACAGGGATGGGCAGTTCTTC. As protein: CASSTNRDGQFF.

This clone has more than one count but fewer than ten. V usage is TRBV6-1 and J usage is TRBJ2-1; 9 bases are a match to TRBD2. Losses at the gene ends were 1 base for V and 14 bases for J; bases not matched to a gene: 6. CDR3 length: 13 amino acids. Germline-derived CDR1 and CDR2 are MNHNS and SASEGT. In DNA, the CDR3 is TGTGCCAGCAGTGAAGTGGCGGGAGGGCTTGAGTTCTTC. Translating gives CASSEVAGGLEFF.

The CDR3 protein is CASIRTGGTQYF. The CDR3 nucleotides are TGTGCCAGCATCAGGACCGGGGGGACCCAGTACTTC. This rearrangement joins TRBV7-9 to TRBJ2-5; possibly TRBD2 for D (6 bases). Germline CDR1 is SEHNR and CDR2 is FQNEAQ (reference sequence). V was shortened by 7 bases and J by 7 bases, with 13 bases between the two germline ends. This CDR3 comprises 12 residues.

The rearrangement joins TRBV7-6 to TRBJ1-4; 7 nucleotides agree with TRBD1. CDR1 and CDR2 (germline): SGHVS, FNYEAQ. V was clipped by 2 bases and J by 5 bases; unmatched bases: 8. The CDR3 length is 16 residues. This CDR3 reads CASSLLSGDRNEKLFF. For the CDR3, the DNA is TGTGCCAGCAGCTTACTTTCGGGGGACAGAAATGAAAAACTGTTTTTT. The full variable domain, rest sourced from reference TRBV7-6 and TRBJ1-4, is GAGVSQSPRYKVTKRGQDVALRCDPISGHVSLYWYRQALGQGPEFLTYFNYEAQQDKSGLPNDRFSAERPEGSISTLTIQRTEQRDSAMYRCASSLLSGDRNEKLFFGSGTQLSVL.

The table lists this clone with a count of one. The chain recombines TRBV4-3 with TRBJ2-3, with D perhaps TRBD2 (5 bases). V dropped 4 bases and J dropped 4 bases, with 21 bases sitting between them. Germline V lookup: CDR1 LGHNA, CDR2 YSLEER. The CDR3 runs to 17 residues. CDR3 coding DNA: TGCGCCAGCAGCCGCCAGAACCTGAGAGGGTCGGCAGATACGCAGTATTTT. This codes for CASSRQNLRGSADTQYF.

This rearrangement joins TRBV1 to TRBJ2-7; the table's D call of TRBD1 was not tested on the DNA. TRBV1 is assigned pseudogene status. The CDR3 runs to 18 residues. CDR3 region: CTSSQGSRRGRPDPEQYF. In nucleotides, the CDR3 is TGCACCAGCAGCCAAGGGAGTAGGAGGGGGCGGCCCGACCCGGAGCAGTACTTC.

The CDR3 nucleotides are TGTGCCAGCAGCCTCTCCAACACTGAAGCTTTCTTT. Amino acids: CASSLSNTEAFF. The chain carries TRBV7-9 and TRBJ1-1; no definite D call. The germline V and J ends were trimmed by 5 bases and 2 bases, with 6 bases remaining between them. This CDR3 is 12 amino acids long. In germline, CDR1 is SEHNR, CDR2 FQNEAQ (reference sequence).

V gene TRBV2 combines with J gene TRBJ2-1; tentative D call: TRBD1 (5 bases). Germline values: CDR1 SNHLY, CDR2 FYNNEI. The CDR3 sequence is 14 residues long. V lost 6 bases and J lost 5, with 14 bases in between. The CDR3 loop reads CASRDTGGHNEQFF. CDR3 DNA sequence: TGTGCCAGCAGGGATACAGGTGGGCACAATGAGCAGTTCTTC. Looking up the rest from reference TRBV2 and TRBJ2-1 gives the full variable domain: EPEVTQTPSHQVTQMGQEVILRCVPISNHLYFYWYRQILGQKVEFLVSFYNNEISEKSEIFDDQFSVERPDGSNFTLKIRSTKLEDSAMYFCASRDTGGHNEQFFGPGTRLTVL.

Here the CDR3 reads CASSVLGTSGRGTGELFF. The CDR3 nucleotides read TGTGCCAGCAGCGTACTTGGGACTAGCGGGAGAGGCACCGGGGAGCTGTTTTTT. This rearrangement joins TRBV2 to TRBJ2-2, with 14 bases lining up with TRBD2. The CDR3 extends over 18 amino acids. Per the germline V gene, CDR1 is SNHLY and CDR2 is FYNNEI. V dropped 6 bases and J dropped 4; count of bases not matched to a gene: 10.

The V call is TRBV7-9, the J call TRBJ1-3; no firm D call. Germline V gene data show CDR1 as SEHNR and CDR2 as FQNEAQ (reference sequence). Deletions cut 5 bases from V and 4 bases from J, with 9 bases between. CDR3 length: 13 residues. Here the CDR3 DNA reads TGTGCCAGCAGCGCCCACCGGGGAAACACCATATATTTT. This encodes CASSAHRGNTIYF.

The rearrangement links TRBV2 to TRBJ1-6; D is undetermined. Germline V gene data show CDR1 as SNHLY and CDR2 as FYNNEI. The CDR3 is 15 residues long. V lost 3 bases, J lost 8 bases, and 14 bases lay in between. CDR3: CASSESGRGYSPLHF. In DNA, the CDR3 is TGTGCCAGCAGTGAGTCGGGGAGAGGGTATTCACCCCTCCACTTT.

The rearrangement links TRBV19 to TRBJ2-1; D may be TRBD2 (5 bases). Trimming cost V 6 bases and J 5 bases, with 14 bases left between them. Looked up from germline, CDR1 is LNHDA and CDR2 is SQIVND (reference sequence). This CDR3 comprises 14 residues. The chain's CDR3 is CASRREGSNNEQFF. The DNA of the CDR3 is TGTGCCAGTAGACGGGAAGGCTCGAACAATGAGCAGTTCTTC.

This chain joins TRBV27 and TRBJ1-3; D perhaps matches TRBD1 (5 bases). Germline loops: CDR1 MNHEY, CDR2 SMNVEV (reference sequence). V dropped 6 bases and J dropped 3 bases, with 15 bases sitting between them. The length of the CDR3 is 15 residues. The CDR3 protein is CASRSAGTYGNTIYF. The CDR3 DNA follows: TGTGCCAGCAGGTCTGCCGGGACTTATGGAAACACCATATATTTT.

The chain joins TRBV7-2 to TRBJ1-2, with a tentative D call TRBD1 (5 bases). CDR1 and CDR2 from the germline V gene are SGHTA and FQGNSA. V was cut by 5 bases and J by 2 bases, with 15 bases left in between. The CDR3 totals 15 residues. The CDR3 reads CASSPAGPINYGYTF. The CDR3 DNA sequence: TGTGCCAGCAGCCCGGCAGGGCCGATCAACTATGGCTACACCTTC.

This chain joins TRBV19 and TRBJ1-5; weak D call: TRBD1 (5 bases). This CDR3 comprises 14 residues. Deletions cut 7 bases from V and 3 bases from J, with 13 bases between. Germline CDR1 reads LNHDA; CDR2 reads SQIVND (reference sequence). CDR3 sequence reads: CASTKDSPNQPQHF. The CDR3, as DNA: TGTGCCAGTACCAAAGACAGCCCCAATCAGCCCCAGCATTTT.

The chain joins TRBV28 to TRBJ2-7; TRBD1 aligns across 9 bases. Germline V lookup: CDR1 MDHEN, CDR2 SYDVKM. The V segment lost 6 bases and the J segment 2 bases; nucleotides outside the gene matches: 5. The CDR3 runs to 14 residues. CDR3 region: CASRPGTGPYEQYF. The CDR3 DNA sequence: TGTGCCAGCAGACCTGGGACAGGGCCCTACGAGCAGTACTTC.

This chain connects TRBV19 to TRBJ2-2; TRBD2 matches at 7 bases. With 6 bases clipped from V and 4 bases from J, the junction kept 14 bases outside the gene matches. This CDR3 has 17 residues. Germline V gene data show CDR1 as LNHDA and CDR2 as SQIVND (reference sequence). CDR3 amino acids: CASSRSNLAGLTGELFF. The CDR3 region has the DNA TGTGCCAGTAGCCGGAGCAATTTAGCGGGTCTCACCGGGGAGCTGTTTTTT.

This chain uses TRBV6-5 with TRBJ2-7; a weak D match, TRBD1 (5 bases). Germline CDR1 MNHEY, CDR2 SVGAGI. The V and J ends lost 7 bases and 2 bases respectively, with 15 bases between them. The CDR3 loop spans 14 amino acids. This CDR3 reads CASTPNRPTYEQYF. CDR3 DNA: TGTGCCAGCACCCCCAACAGGCCCACCTACGAGCAGTACTTC.

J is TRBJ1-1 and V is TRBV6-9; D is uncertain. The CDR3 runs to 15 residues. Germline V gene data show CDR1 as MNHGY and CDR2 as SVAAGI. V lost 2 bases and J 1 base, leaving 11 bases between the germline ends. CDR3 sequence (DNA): TGTGCCAGCAGTTATCTATCGCTTCCGAACACTGAAGCTTTCTTT. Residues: CASSYLSLPNTEAFF.

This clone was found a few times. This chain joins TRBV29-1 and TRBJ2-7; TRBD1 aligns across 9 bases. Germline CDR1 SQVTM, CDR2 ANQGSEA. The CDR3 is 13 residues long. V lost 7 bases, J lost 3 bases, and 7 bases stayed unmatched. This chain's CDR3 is CSAGGQGLYEQYF. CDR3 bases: TGCAGCGCCGGTGGACAGGGGCTCTACGAGCAGTACTTC.

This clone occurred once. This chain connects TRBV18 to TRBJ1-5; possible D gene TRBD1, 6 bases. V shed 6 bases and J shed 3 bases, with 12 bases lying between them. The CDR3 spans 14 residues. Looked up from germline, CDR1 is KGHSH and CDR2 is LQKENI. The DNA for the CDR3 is TGTGCCAGCTCGCACACAGGGCCCAATCAGCCCCAGCATTTT. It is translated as CASSHTGPNQPQHF.

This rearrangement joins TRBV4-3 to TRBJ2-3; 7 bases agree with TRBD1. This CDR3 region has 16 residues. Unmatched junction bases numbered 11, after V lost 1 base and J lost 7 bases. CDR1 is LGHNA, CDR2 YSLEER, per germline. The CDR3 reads CASSQAGTVTANTQYF. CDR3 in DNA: TGCGCCAGCAGCCAAGCAGGGACAGTAACTGCGAATACGCAGTATTTT.

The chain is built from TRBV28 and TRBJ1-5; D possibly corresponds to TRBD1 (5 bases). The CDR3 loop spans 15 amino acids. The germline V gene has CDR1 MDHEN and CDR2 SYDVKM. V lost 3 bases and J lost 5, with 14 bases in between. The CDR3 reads CASSFLGWGDQPQHF. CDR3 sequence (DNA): TGTGCCAGCAGTTTTTTGGGTTGGGGGGATCAGCCCCAGCATTTT.

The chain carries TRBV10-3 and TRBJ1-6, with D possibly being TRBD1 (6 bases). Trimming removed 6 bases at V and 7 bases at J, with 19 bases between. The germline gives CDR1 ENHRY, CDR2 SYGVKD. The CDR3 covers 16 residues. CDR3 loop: CAISGGTRQANSPLHF. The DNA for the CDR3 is TGTGCCATCAGCGGGGGGACACGCCAGGCGAATTCACCCCTCCACTTT.

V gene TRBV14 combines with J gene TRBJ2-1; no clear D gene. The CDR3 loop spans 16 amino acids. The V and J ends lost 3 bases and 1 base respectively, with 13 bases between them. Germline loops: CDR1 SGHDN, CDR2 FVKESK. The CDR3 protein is CASSHQTSSSYNEQFF. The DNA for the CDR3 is TGTGCCAGCAGCCATCAGACATCGAGTTCCTACAATGAGCAGTTCTTC.

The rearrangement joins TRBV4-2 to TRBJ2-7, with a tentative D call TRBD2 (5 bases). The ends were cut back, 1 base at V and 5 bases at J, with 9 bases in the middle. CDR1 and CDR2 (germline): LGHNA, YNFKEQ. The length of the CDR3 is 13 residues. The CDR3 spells CASSQAGSDEQYF. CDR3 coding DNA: TGTGCCAGCAGCCAAGCGGGGTCGGACGAGCAGTACTTC.

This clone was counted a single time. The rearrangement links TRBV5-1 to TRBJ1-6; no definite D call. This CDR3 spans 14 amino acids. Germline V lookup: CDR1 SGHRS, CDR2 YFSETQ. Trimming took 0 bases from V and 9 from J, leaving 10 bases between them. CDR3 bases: TGCGCCAGCAGCTTGGCCTCCGGGGTTTCACCCCTCCACTTT. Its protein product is CASSLASGVSPLHF.